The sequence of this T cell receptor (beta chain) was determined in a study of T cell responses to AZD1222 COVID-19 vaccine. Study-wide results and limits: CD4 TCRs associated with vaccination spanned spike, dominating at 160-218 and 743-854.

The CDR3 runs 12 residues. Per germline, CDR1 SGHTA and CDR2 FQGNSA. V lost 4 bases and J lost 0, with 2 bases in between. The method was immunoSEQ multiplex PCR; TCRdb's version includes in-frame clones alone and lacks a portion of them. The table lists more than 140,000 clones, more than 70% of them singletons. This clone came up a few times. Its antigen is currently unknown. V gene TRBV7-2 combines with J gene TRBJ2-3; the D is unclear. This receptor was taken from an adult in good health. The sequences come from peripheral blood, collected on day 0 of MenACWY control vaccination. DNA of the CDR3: TGTGCCAGCAGCTCCAGCACAGATACGCAGTATTTT. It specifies CASSSSTDTQYF.